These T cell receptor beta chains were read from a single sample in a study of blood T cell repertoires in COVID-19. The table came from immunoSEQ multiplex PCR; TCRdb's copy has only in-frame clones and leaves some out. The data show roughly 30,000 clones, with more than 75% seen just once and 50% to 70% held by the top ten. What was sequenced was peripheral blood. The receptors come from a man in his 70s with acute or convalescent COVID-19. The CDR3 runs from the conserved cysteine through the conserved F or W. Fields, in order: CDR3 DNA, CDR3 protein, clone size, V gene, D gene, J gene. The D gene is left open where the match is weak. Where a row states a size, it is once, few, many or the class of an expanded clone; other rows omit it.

DNA: TGTGCCAGCAGTCCTCGTCGGGTGCCCCTGAACACTGAAGCTTTCTTT; CDR3: CASSPRRVPLNTEAFF; size: few; V: TRBV7-8; D: .; J: TRBJ1-1
DNA: TGTGCCAGCAGCGCGGTGGAGGCCCAGTACTTC; CDR3: CASSAVEAQYF; size: .; V: TRBV5-6; D: .; J: TRBJ2-5
DNA: TGTGCCAGTAGCCAGACCTTACAGGGCCGATTGTATTTT; CDR3: CASSQTLQGRLYF; size: .; V: TRBV19; D: .; J: TRBJ1-4
DNA: TGTGCCAGCAGTGACTCTCCAGGCTATTCCGGGGAGCTGTTTTTT; CDR3: CASSDSPGYSGELFF; size: .; V: TRBV6-4; D: .; J: TRBJ2-2
DNA: TGTGCCAGCAGCACCCGTTCGGGACGGGAGAACTACGAGCAGTACTTC; CDR3: CASSTRSGRENYEQYF; size: .; V: TRBV4-2; D: .; J: TRBJ2-7
DNA: TGTGCCAGCAGCGGTGGACAGGGAGGGACTGAAGCTTTCTTT; CDR3: CASSGGQGGTEAFF; size: .; V: TRBV7-9; D: TRBD1; J: TRBJ1-1
DNA: TGTGCTAGTGGTTTTGTGACACCGGATCCCTTCGCGTACAATGAGCAGTTCTTC; CDR3: CASGFVTPDPFAYNEQFF; size: .; V: TRBV12-5; D: .; J: TRBJ2-1
DNA: TGTGCCAGCAGGTCAGGGGACGGGAATCAGCCCCAGCATTTT; CDR3: CASRSGDGNQPQHF; size: .; V: TRBV6-4; D: .; J: TRBJ1-5
DNA: TGTGCCAGCAGTTACTCGGGGGGACAGGCCTCGCGGCCCCAGCATTTT; CDR3: CASSYSGGQASRPQHF; size: .; V: TRBV6-2/TRBV6-3; D: TRBD1; J: TRBJ1-5
DNA: TGTGCCAGTATAGAGAGCAGCCAGGATGGCTACACCTTC; CDR3: CASIESSQDGYTF; size: .; V: TRBV19; D: .; J: TRBJ1-2
DNA: TGTGCCACCAGTGACTCGGGACAGTCGACTTGGGATGAGCAGTTCTTC; CDR3: CATSDSGQSTWDEQFF; size: .; V: TRBV24-1; D: TRBD1; J: TRBJ2-1
DNA: TGTGCCAGCAGCTTAGATTCGGGGAACTATGGCTACACCTTC; CDR3: CASSLDSGNYGYTF; size: once; V: TRBV11-2; D: .; J: TRBJ1-2
DNA: TGTGCCAGCAGCCAAACAGCCAGTCCTCCCTCCTACGAGCAGTACTTC; CDR3: CASSQTASPPSYEQYF; size: .; V: TRBV3-1/TRBV3-2; D: .; J: TRBJ2-7
DNA: TGTGCCAGCTTTTCGGACAGGGGGAACAATGAGCAGTTCTTC; CDR3: CASFSDRGNNEQFF; size: .; V: TRBV6-5; D: TRBD1; J: TRBJ2-1
DNA: TGTGCCAGCTCACGACGGACAGGCAACACTGAAGCTTTCTTT; CDR3: CASSRRTGNTEAFF; size: .; V: TRBV18; D: TRBD1; J: TRBJ1-1
DNA: TGTGCCAGCAGCCGCCAACGAACGGGGAGCTCCTACGAGCAGTACTTC; CDR3: CASSRQRTGSSYEQYF; size: few; V: TRBV4-2; D: .; J: TRBJ2-7
DNA: TGTGCCAGCAGCGTTTCTACAGGTAGAACTGGAAACACCATATATTTT; CDR3: CASSVSTGRTGNTIYF; size: .; V: TRBV9; D: .; J: TRBJ1-3
DNA: TGTGCCAGCAGTGACAGGGGTCCCCTGAACACTGAAGCTTTCTTT; CDR3: CASSDRGPLNTEAFF; size: .; V: TRBV6-1; D: .; J: TRBJ1-1
DNA: TGTGCCACCCTTGGACAGGGATTCTACGAGCAGTACTTC; CDR3: CATLGQGFYEQYF; size: few; V: TRBV28; D: TRBD1; J: TRBJ2-7
DNA: TGTGCCAGCAGTTACTCGGGTGAGGGCTATGGCTACACCTTC; CDR3: CASSYSGEGYGYTF; size: .; V: TRBV6-5; D: .; J: TRBJ1-2
DNA: TGTGCCAGCAGTTTCCGGGGGGACTCTGGAAACACCATATATTTT; CDR3: CASSFRGDSGNTIYF; size: .; V: TRBV27; D: .; J: TRBJ1-3
DNA: TGTGCCAGCAGCCACGAGGGGGGGAAATTCCTCCACTTT; CDR3: CASSHEGGKFLHF; size: few; V: TRBV12-3/TRBV12-4; D: .; J: TRBJ1-6
DNA: TGTGCCAGCAGCCAGGGAGGGGCCAAGGGAAACACCATATATTTT; CDR3: CASSQGGAKGNTIYF; size: .; V: TRBV7-2; D: .; J: TRBJ1-3
DNA: TGTGCCAGTAGTTTGACCGGGACAGCTAATGAAAAACTGTTTTTT; CDR3: CASSLTGTANEKLFF; size: .; V: TRBV19; D: TRBD1; J: TRBJ1-4
DNA: TGCGCCAGCAGCTTGGGGCAGGGGAACACCGGGGAGCTGTTTTTT; CDR3: CASSLGQGNTGELFF; size: .; V: TRBV5-1; D: .; J: TRBJ2-2
DNA: TGTGCCAGTAGTCACGACAGATCAAATGAGCAGTTCTTC; CDR3: CASSHDRSNEQFF; size: .; V: TRBV19; D: .; J: TRBJ2-1
DNA: TGCGCCAGCAGCTTCACTAGCGGGAGAGTAGTCCACGAGCAGTACTTC; CDR3: CASSFTSGRVVHEQYF; size: .; V: TRBV5-1; D: TRBD2; J: TRBJ2-7
DNA: TGTGCCAGCATCGGGACAGGGAACAATCAGCCCCAGCATTTT; CDR3: CASIGTGNNQPQHF; size: .; V: TRBV6-6; D: TRBD1; J: TRBJ1-5
DNA: TGTGCCAGCAGCCTGGCTCCCGGGACTATGTACGAGCAGTACTTC; CDR3: CASSLAPGTMYEQYF; size: once; V: TRBV5-6; D: TRBD2; J: TRBJ2-7